This passage covers 13 T cell receptor beta chains from one sample sequenced in a study of regulatory T cells in long-lasting Graves disease. With iRepertoire HTBI primers and Arm-PCR of CDR3 regions, TCR beta libraries were built. From the multiplex PCR reads, TCRdb called clonotypes with MiXCR, one entry per CDR3 protein. The data contain 420,000 or so distinct CDR3 sequences, approximately 16% of them singletons. Time point meaning: newly diagnosed GD, antithyroid drugs for less than 3 months. Isolated PBMC RNA provided the starting material for the TCR library. Separately, the same data were catalogued under a study of T cells in Graves' hyperthyroidism and ophthalmopathy.

This sample comprised peripheral blood mononuclear cells (PBMCs), obtained at new diagnosis, from a patient treated with antithyroid drugs. The receptors shown here come from a woman younger than 30 with Graves disease.

This sequence joins TRBV20-1 and TRBJ2-7; D is possibly TRBD2 (6 bases). The CDR3 totals 15 residues. With 4 bases removed from V and 1 base from J, the gap between germline ends came to 17 bases. From germline, CDR1 is DFQATT and CDR2 SNEGSKA (reference sequence). The CDR3 region has the DNA TGCAGTGCTAATTCCGGGTTTAGCGGTTCCTACGAGCAGTACTTC. Its translation: CSANSGFSGSYEQYF.

This chain uses TRBV3-1 with TRBJ2-7; D remains unclear. CDR3 size: 15 residues. V lost 0 bases and J 3 bases, leaving 12 bases between the germline ends. Germline loops: CDR1 LGHDT, CDR2 YNNKEL (reference sequence). In nucleotides, the CDR3 is TGTGCCAGCAGCCAAGATTTGTTGGGGTACTACGAGCAGTACTTC. It specifies CASSQDLLGYYEQYF.

This clonotype was observed many times. V and J are TRBV28 and TRBJ1-1; TRBD1 matches 8 bases. This CDR3 contains 16 residues. Germline CDR1 reads MDHEN; CDR2 reads SYDVKM. V gave up 5 bases and J gave up 0 bases; unmatched junction bases: 8. CDR3 coding DNA: TGTGCCAGCAGTCTCGGACAGGGCTTCATGAACACTGAAGCTTTCTTT. Translation gives CASSLGQGFMNTEAFF.

This clonotype was detected ten times or more. The gene calls are TRBV28 and TRBJ1-2; D not resolved. V was trimmed by 3 bases and J by 4 bases, leaving 12 bases between them. CDR3 length: 14 residues. Germline V gene sequence: CDR1 MDHEN, CDR2 SYDVKM. Written as DNA, the CDR3 is TGTGCCAGCAGTTTTGACAACCGGGCCTATGGCTACACCTTC. This encodes CASSFDNRAYGYTF.

The table lists this clonotype with many counts. The chain combines TRBV7-6 with TRBJ2-3; D is uncertain. CDR1 and CDR2 from the germline V gene are SGHVS and FNYEAQ. The CDR3 consists of 12 residues. Trimming removed 4 bases at V and 7 bases at J, with 9 bases between. CDR3 in amino acids: CASSSERYTQYF. DNA of the CDR3: TGTGCCAGCAGCTCCGAGAGATATACGCAGTATTTT. The complete variable domain, with remaining parts taken from reference TRBV7-6 and TRBJ2-3, reads GAGVSQSPRYKVTKRGQDVALRCDPISGHVSLYWYRQALGQGPEFLTYFNYEAQQDKSGLPNDRFSAERPEGSISTLTIQRTEQRDSAMYRCASSSERYTQYFGPGTRLTVL.

This clonotype has at least ten counts. The gene calls are TRBV7-2 and TRBJ2-3, with D hard to call. Looked up from germline, CDR1 is SGHTA and CDR2 is FQGNSA. The CDR3 length is 15 residues. The ends were cut back, 3 bases at V and 0 bases at J, with 10 bases in the middle. The CDR3 loop reads CASSFRLPSTDTQYF. As DNA, the CDR3 is TGTGCCAGCAGCTTTCGATTACCTAGCACAGATACGCAGTATTTT.

The chain joins TRBV27 to TRBJ1-5; D call uncertain. Germline V gene lookup returns CDR1 MNHEY and CDR2 SMNVEV (reference sequence). Trimming took 5 bases from V and 0 from J, leaving 11 bases between them. The CDR3 runs to 15 residues. CDR3 in DNA: TGTGCCAGCAGTCCGACACCATCTAGCAATCAGCCCCAGCATTTT. Translating it yields CASSPTPSSNQPQHF.

The chain combines TRBV9 with TRBJ2-7, with D unclear. V was cut by 7 bases and J by 6 bases, with 14 bases left in between. This CDR3 spans 12 amino acids. Germline V gives CDR1 SGDLS, CDR2 YYNGEE. Here the CDR3 reads CASGAGSTEQYF. Here the CDR3 DNA reads TGTGCCAGCGGCGCCGGAAGTACCGAGCAGTACTTC.

This clonotype was seen just once. For the CDR3, the DNA is TGTGCCAGCAGCCAAGGACAGGATGAAGGCTACACCTTC. This sequence encodes CASSQGQDEGYTF. The rearrangement links TRBV4-2 to TRBJ1-2, with D perhaps TRBD1 (6 bases). The V gene lost 1 base and the J gene lost 8 bases, with 11 bases spanning the gap. Germline CDR1 and CDR2: LGHNA and YNFKEQ. The CDR3 covers 13 residues.

The chain carries TRBV14 and TRBJ2-6; D assignment may be TRBD1 or TRBD2 (5 bases each). CDR1 and CDR2 from the germline V gene are SGHDN and FVKESK. V was shortened by 3 bases and J by 4 bases, with 13 bases between the two germline ends. CDR3 length equals 16 residues. The CDR3, as DNA: TGTGCCAGCAGCCATCACCGGGACCCCGGGGCCAACGTCCTGACTTTC. Protein sequence: CASSHHRDPGANVLTF.

In its sample, this clonotype was seen many times. The gene calls are TRBV28 and TRBJ1-5; unclear D gene. The CDR3 spans 15 residues. V shed 3 bases and J shed 2 bases, with 11 bases lying between them. Germline V gene data show CDR1 as MDHEN and CDR2 as SYDVKM. The CDR3 here is CASSLAELGNQPQHF. CDR3 in DNA: TGTGCCAGCAGTTTGGCAGAATTGGGCAATCAGCCCCAGCATTTT.

This clonotype came up many times. The chain uses TRBV2 and TRBJ2-7; 9 nucleotides match TRBD2. V shed 2 bases and J 1 base; nucleotides not matched to a gene: 0. Germline assignment: CDR1 SNHLY and CDR2 FYNNEI. The CDR3 is 14 amino acids. The CDR3 loop reads CASSELAGSYEQYF. Here the CDR3 DNA reads TGTGCCAGCAGTGAACTAGCGGGGTCCTACGAGCAGTACTTC.

This clonotype was recorded at least ten times. The rearrangement joins TRBV7-9 to TRBJ2-2; 11 positions match TRBD2. Germline V gene data show CDR1 as SEHNR and CDR2 as FQNEAQ (reference sequence). Trimming took 5 bases from V and 8 from J; bases not matched to a gene: 10. This CDR3 spans 16 amino acids. The CDR3 DNA reads as TGTGCCAGCAGCCCAACCCTAGCGGGAGGATCTGGGGAGCTGTTTTTT. Its protein product is CASSPTLAGGSGELFF.